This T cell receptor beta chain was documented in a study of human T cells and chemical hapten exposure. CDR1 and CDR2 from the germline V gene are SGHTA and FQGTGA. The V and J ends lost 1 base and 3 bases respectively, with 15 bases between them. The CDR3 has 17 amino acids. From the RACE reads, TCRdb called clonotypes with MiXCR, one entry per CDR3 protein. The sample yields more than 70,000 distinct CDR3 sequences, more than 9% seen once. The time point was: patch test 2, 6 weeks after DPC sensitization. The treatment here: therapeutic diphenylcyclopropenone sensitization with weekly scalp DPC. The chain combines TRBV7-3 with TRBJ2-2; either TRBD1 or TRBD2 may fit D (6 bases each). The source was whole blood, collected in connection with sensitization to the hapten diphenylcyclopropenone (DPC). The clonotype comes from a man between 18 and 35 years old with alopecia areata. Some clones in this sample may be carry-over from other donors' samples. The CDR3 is CASSLNLQGRYTGELFF. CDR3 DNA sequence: TGTGCCAGCAGCTTAAATCTGCAGGGGAGGTACACCGGGGAGCTGTTTTTT.